Following are 12 T cell receptor beta chains from one sample sequenced in a study of patients and donors after allogeneic stem cell transplantation (dated by TCRdb to 2018 to 2020). Receptor libraries were prepared by RT-PCR. The sample was run on a NextSeq 550. Clones were called with MiXCR by TCRdb after fastp trimmed the public reads at Q25, and only in-frame beta chains were retained. Each CDR3 protein appears once, grouped with its most common genes and DNA. The sample yields about a million distinct CDR3 sequences; 18% were counted once. The ten largest clones add up to 5.5% to 6.5% of the sample. Source material: blood, either unsorted or a sorted T cell fraction (not recorded which). The receptors were sampled from a human donor who was either an allogeneic HSCT recipient or a stem cell or donor lymphocyte infusion donor (not recorded which). It is not recorded whose cells these are; they may come from a transplant donor.

The chain has TRBV27 and TRBJ1-2; 8 bases agree with TRBD1. The germline V gene encodes CDR1 MNHEY and CDR2 SMNVEV (reference sequence). V dropped 5 bases and J dropped 6; count of bases not matched to a gene: 5. This CDR3 region has 13 residues. CDR3 nucleotide sequence: TGTGCCAGCAGTCCACAGGGGGGCCATGGCTACACCTTC. Encoded protein: CASSPQGGHGYTF.

This clonotype was seen only a few times. V gene TRBV4-1 combines with J gene TRBJ2-2; unclear D gene. The V end was cut by 3 bases, the J end by 3 bases, with 8 bases between. This CDR3 has 14 amino acids. Germline assignment: CDR1 MGHRA and CDR2 YSYEKL. The CDR3 bases are TGCGCCAGCAGCCATCACACATACACCGGGGAGCTGTTTTTT. It is translated as CASSHHTYTGELFF.

This clonotype has more than one count but fewer than ten. This rearrangement joins TRBV4-3 to TRBJ2-3, with D maybe TRBD1 (5 bases). CDR1 and CDR2 (germline): LGHNA, YSLEER. V lost 0 bases and J lost 0, with 16 bases in between. This CDR3 contains 18 residues. The chain's CDR3 is CASSQDGARSTSTDTQYF. The CDR3 DNA follows: TGCGCCAGCAGCCAAGATGGGGCGCGGTCCACTAGCACAGATACGCAGTATTTT.

This clonotype was observed a handful of times. The chain combines TRBV9 with TRBJ2-2; TRBD1 is a possible D gene (5 bases). The CDR3 sequence is 14 residues long. V was cut by 5 bases and J by 3 bases, with 11 bases left in between. The germline V gene encodes CDR1 SGDLS and CDR2 YYNGEE. CDR3 region: CASRQGGDTGELFF. The CDR3, as DNA: TGTGCCAGCAGGCAGGGTGGGGACACCGGGGAGCTGTTTTTT. Supplemented by reference TRBV9 and TRBJ2-2, the full variable domain reads DSGVTQTPKHLITATGQRVTLRCSPRSGDLSVYWYQQSLDQGLQFLIQYYNGEERAKGNILERFSAQQFPDLHSELNLSSLELGDSALYFCASRQGGDTGELFFGEGSRLTVL.

This chain uses TRBV11-2 with TRBJ1-1; D is possibly TRBD1 (5 bases). The CDR3 loop spans 13 amino acids. V was clipped by 1 base and J by 8 bases, with 11 bases between them. Germline lookup yields CDR1 SGHAT and CDR2 FQNNGV. The CDR3 coding sequence is TGTGCCAGCAGCTTAGGGGGCGGGTTGGAAGCTTTCTTT. Its protein product is CASSLGGGLEAFF.

This clonotype occurred a few times. The genes are TRBV4-2 and TRBJ2-1; 10 bases fit TRBD2. With V trimmed by 1 base and J by 6 bases, 9 bases remained unmatched. The germline V gene encodes CDR1 LGHNA and CDR2 YNFKEQ. This CDR3 is built from 17 residues. The CDR3 DNA is TGTGCCAGCAGCCAAGCTTCAGCGGGGGGGCGGGGCAATGAGCAGTTCTTC. As protein: CASSQASAGGRGNEQFF.

At least ten counts were recorded for this clonotype. The chain couples TRBV12-3 or TRBV12-4 to TRBJ1-2; weak D call: TRBD1 (6 bases). The V gene lost 5 bases and the J gene lost 6 bases, with 10 bases spanning the gap. This CDR3 region has 12 residues. CDR3 sequence reads: CASSQGNNGYTF. The CDR3 coding sequence is TGTGCCAGCAGTCAGGGGAACAATGGCTACACCTTC.

V is TRBV15 and J is TRBJ1-3; perhaps TRBD1 as D (5 bases). Germline CDR1 is LNHNV and CDR2 is YYDKDF (reference sequence). The germline V and J ends were trimmed by 0 bases and 2 bases, with 8 bases remaining between them. CDR3 length: 15 amino acids. The DNA for the CDR3 is TGTGCCACCAGCAGAGAAGGGGTCGCTGGAAACACCATATATTTT. The encoded protein is CATSREGVAGNTIYF.

V usage is TRBV7-2 and J usage is TRBJ2-2; a weak D match, TRBD1 (6 bases). V shed 2 bases and J shed 7 bases, with 17 bases lying between them. Germline assignment: CDR1 SGHTA and CDR2 FQGNSA. The CDR3 is 16 residues long. The CDR3 is CASSLFSRGGGGELFF. CDR3 nucleotides: TGTGCCAGCAGCTTATTCTCCAGGGGCGGTGGCGGGGAGCTGTTTTTT.

The chain couples TRBV3-1 to TRBJ2-2; a weak D match, TRBD1 (5 bases). Looked up from germline, CDR1 is LGHDT and CDR2 is YNNKEL (reference sequence). Between the trimmed V and J ends, which lost 0 bases and 4 bases, there was a span of 15 bases. This CDR3 region has 17 residues. The CDR3, as DNA: TGTGCCAGCAGCCAAGACTCTATTAGTAGGGGCACCGGGGAGCTGTTTTTT. Residues: CASSQDSISRGTGELFF.

V and J are TRBV7-2 and TRBJ2-3; D is possibly TRBD1 (6 bases). The germline gives CDR1 SGHTA, CDR2 FQGNSA. This CDR3 is built from 15 residues. The V and J ends lost 1 base and 6 bases respectively, with 14 bases between them. CDR3 bases: TGTGCCAGCAGCTTAGGCACAGGGCGTGTTGATACGCAGTATTTT. Residues: CASSLGTGRVDTQYF.

The rearrangement links TRBV10-3 to TRBJ2-2; 7 bases map to TRBD2. The V segment lost 6 bases and the J segment 4 bases; nucleotides outside the gene matches: 5. Germline V gene lookup returns CDR1 ENHRY and CDR2 SYGVKD. The CDR3 is made up of 14 amino acids. The CDR3 DNA sequence: TGTGCCATCAGCCCGACTAGCCTCACCGGGGAGCTGTTTTTT. It specifies CAISPTSLTGELFF.